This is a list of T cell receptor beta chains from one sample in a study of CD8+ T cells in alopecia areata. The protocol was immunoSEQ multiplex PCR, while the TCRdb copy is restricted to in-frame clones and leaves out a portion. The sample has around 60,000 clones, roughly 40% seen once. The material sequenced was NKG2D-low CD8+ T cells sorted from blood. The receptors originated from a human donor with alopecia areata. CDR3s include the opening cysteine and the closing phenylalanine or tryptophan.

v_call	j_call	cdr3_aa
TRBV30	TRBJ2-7	CALDRDYEQYF
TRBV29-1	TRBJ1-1	CSVEDWTNTEAFF
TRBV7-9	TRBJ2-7	CASSLSGGTYYEQYF
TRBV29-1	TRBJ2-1	CSVGTSGPYNEQFF
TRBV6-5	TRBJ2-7	CASSLSWGRPYEQYF
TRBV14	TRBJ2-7	CASSLTGDSYEQYF
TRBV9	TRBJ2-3	CASSPAEDTQYF
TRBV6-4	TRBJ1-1	CASRPGGDNTEAFF
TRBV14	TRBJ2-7	CASSQWLPPAEQYF
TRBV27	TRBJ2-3	CASRPIGTGRGDTQYF
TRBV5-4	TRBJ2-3	CASSFRTTSTDTQYF
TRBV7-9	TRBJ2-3	CASSFGGTTDTQYF
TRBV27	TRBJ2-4	CASRPTPGANIQYF
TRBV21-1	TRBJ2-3	CASSERCQPDTQYF
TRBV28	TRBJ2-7	CASSLLAGEQYF
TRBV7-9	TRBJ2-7	CASSPSTSGSSHEQYF
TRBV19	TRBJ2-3	CASSFDTGGRGTDTQYF
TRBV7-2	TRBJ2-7	CASSSRLAGVLYEQYF
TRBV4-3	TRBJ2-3	CASSQDPGSGTDTQYF
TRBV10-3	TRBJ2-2	CAISDGTGLTGELFF
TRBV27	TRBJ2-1	CASSPRVRGNEQFF
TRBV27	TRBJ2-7	CASSTGITYEQYF
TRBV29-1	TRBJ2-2	CSVQEGAGELFF
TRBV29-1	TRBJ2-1	CSAIPITVAWEQFF
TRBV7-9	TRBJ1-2	CASSSPRTVIYGYTF
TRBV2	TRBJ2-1	CASSLLAGAYNEQFF
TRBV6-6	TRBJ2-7	CASKGSSYEQYF
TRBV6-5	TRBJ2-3	CASSYSRGGNTQYF
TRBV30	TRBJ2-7	CAWGDRSEQYF
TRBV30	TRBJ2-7	CAWIKPQGSYEQYF
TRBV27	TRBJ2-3	CASRTGAVTDTQYF
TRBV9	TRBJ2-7	CASSVGLAGVDEQYF
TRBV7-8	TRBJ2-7	CASSPGSPEKQYF
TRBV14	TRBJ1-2	CASSQTPGVGYTF
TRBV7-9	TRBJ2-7	CASSLKGEYEQYF
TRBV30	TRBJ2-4	CAWSSDVDIQYF
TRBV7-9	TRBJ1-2	CASSLVVVNYGYTF
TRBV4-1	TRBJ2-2	CASSLGQATGELFF
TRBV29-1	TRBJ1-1	CSVESEQPGEAFF
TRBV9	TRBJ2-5	CASSSQISGGARETQYF
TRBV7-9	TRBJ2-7	CASSLGAGNSYEQYF